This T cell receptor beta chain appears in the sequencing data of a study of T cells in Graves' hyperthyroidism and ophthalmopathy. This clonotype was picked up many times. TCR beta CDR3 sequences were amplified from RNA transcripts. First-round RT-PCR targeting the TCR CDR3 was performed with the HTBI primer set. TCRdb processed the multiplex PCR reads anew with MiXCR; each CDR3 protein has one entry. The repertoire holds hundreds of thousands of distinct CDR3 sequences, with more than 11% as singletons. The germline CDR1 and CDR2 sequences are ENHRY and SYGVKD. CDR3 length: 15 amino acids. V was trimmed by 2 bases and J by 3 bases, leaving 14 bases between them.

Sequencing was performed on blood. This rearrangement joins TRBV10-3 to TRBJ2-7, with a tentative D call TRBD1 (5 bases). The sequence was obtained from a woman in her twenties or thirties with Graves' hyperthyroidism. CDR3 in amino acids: CAISEPDQDNYEQYF. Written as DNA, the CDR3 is TGTGCCATCAGTGAGCCCGACCAGGACAACTACGAGCAGTACTTC.